The clone carrying this T cell receptor (beta chain) occurred a few times. Its antigen remains unknown. Through a sample-barcoded 5' primer and a J-beta primer mix, a second PCR was run for roughly 6 to 11 cycles. Every sample returned 2.5 million or more CDR3-containing paired-end reads. TCRdb itself ran the 5' RACE reads through MiXCR, one entry per CDR3 protein. The sample has about 1,000,000 distinct CDR3 sequences, 45% seen once; the top ten hold 18%. This record comes from a study of blood T cells in healthy people across ages. Study-level points and caveats: Per-million-T-cell TCR beta diversity fell roughly linearly with age. Changes seen in expanded clonotypes were possibly confounded by donor CMV status left unknown.

Trimming stripped 6 bases from V and 7 bases from J, with 14 bases between. The germline V gene encodes CDR1 DFQATT and CDR2 SNEGSKA (reference sequence). CDR3 length: 12 amino acids. This chain links TRBV20-1 with TRBJ2-3, with D unresolved. This clonotype was sampled from an older woman in good health. What was sequenced was blood. For the CDR3, the DNA is TGCAGTGCGCCATCCTCGGGTAATACGCAGTATTTT. As protein: CSAPSSGNTQYF.